The entry that follows covers one T cell receptor beta chain sequence. Its antigen is still unknown. This entry comes from a study of vaccination effects on CD4 cells after COVID-19. The data were produced by immunoSEQ multiplex PCR, yet TCRdb's version contains in-frame clones alone and is incomplete. The table lists about 63,000 clones, 70% to 85% of them singletons, with 3.5% to 4.5% in the top ten. In the ViraFEST assay, antigen-specific CD4+ clonotypes were identified by expansion after peptide-pool stimulation. Following an approximately eleven-day culture, CD4+ T cells were purified. Vaccine recipients had no previous SARS-CoV-2 infection; their nucleocapsid antibodies were negative. Material: CD4+ T cells from PBMCs cultured with HCoV-OC43 spike peptides, obtained before COVID-19 vaccination. As for subset: HCoV-OC43 spike overlapping peptide pool stimulation. This clonotype was sampled from a human donor who received a COVID-19 vaccine.

The chain's CDR3 is CASSFGPRGNQPQHF. The CDR3 bases are TGTGCCAGCAGTTTTGGGCCAAGGGGAAATCAGCCCCAGCATTTT. The chain couples TRBV27 to TRBJ1-5; D may be TRBD1 (5 bases). V was cut by 3 bases and J by 4 bases, with 13 bases left in between. Germline V gene sequence: CDR1 MNHEY, CDR2 SMNVEV (reference sequence). The CDR3 consists of 15 residues.